This entry describes one T cell receptor (beta chain). The clone's antigen remains unknown. Base qualities are missing; no much larger clone stands one base away. This sample was taken from a study of T cell responses to AZD1222 COVID-19 vaccine listed by TCRdb under 2021. Context from the whole study: A total of 230 to 250 trial participants underwent TCR sequencing, of whom 207 had received two doses of AZD1222 and approximately 26 had received two doses of the MenACWY control vaccine. Trial participants were enrolled into age subgroups of 18-55, 56-69 and 70-plus years, which contained roughly 150, 30 and 60 TCR-sequenced participants, respectively.

The research as a whole found: Because no day 14 peak-response samples were available, the repertoires could be characterized only after the peak T cell response. Only five or six AZD1222 recipients were SARS-CoV-2 seropositive at baseline, limiting conclusions about previously exposed vaccinees. A significant rise in spike-specific TCR breadth and depth was observed after two AZD1222 doses relative to day 0 and relative to MenACWY recipients. The 56-69-year group was small, and its depth increase did not reach significance, likely because of low power. Participants were mostly white British, with more females than males. The authors suggested clonal diversity may have been underestimated. Reportedly, almost half of the unique spike-specific TCRs recognized epitopes lying outside the regions that are mutated in the B.1.351 and B.1.1.7 variants. Vaccine-associated CD4 TCRs spanned the whole spike protein, with dominant responses in regions 160-218 and 743-854.

At the junction V is shortened by 5 bases and J by 3 bases; bases outside the gene matches: 17. The CDR3 runs 18 amino acids, cysteine and phenylalanine included. Of all the DNA, just the CDR3 is kept, 54 bases in frame from base 1. The germline V gene (reference sequence) yields MNHEY for CDR1 and SMNVEV for CDR2. The sample's time point label, decoded: baseline before first vaccination. Reading the label with the study, this specimen's treatment or condition is: meningococcal conjugate vaccine given as trial control. Samples from vaccinated people were obtained from the UK trials COV001 and COV002, which included a single-blind randomized controlled phase 2/3 trial of AZD1222 (ChAdOx1 nCoV-19) in healthy adults. For TCRbeta chain sequencing, PBMC samples from trial participants were taken at day 0 and at day 28 after the second dose. The CDR3 regions of human TCRbeta chains were analyzed by immunosequencing. As for the authors' bioinformatics: Repertoire TCRs were matched against a reference library of SARS-CoV-2-specific TCRs generated with the MIRA antigen-specificity platform. Breadth meant the fraction of unique TCRs that were SARS-CoV-2-associated, whereas depth meant the fraction of total T cells that were SARS-CoV-2-associated. Using the MIRA data, each spike-specific TCR was mapped to the spike region that the TCR reacts to and placed in a CD4 or CD8 class. Log10-transformed breadth and depth values were compared by one-way ANOVA with Sidak's multiple comparisons tests. In its TCRdb copy, this immuneACCESS table keeps in-frame sequences only and misses some clones. Where compared with another copy, unresolved V genes explain less than half of these, and the others have no known cause. V and J calls and clone size are copied from that table; D and trimming were computed from the DNA. The sample profile shows under 150,000 clones; 82% of them were found once. About 4% of the sample is taken by the ten largest.

The chain employs TRBV27 and TRBJ1-1, with 8 bases aligning to TRBD1. The starting material was peripheral blood, obtained on day 0 of MenACWY control vaccination. The source is an adult in good health. Here the CDR3 is given as CASSPHRQGTKRYTEAFF. The nucleotide sequence reads TGTGCCAGCAGTCCACACCGACAGGGGACCAAACGGTACACTGAAGCTTTCTTT.